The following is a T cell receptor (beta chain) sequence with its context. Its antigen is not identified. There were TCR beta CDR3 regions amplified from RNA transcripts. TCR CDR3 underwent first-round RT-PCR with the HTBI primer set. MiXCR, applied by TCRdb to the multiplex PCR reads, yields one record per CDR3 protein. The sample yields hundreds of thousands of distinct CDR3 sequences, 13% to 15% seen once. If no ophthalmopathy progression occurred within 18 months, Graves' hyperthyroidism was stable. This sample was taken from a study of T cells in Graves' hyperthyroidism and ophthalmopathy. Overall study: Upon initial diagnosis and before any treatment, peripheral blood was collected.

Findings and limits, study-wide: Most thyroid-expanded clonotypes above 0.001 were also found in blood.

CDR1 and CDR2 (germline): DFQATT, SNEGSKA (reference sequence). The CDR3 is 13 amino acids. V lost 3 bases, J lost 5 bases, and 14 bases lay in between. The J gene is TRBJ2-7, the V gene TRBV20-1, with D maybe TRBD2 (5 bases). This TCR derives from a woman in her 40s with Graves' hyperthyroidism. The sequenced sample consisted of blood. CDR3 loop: CSASDGLLNEQYF. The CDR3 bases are TGCAGTGCTAGCGATGGACTCCTGAACGAGCAGTACTTC.